A single sample gave rise to the 20 T cell receptor beta chains below, sequenced in a study of cytomegalovirus exposure and HLA in healthy donors. TCRdb's copy holds only in-frame clones and misses some; the assay was immunoSEQ multiplex PCR. The table shows 150,000 to 200,000 clones, with approximately 96% occurring only once. Specimen: PBMCs. The receptors here all came from a woman aged 18-35 years in good health and CMV-seronegative.

The CDR3 spells CASSFGGGPYEQYF. The CDR3 region has the DNA TGTGCCAGCAGTTTTGGGGGGGGCCCGTACGAGCAGTACTTC. The V and J genes are TRBV27 and TRBJ2-7; D perhaps matches TRBD2 (7 bases). The CDR3 loop spans 14 amino acids. Germline V gene data show CDR1 as MNHEY and CDR2 as SMNVEV (reference sequence). With 3 bases removed from V and 4 bases from J, the gap between germline ends came to 13 bases.

J is TRBJ2-3 and V is TRBV30, with 11 bases that match TRBD2. This CDR3 has 15 residues. Losses at the gene ends were 3 bases for V and 5 bases for J; bases not matched to a gene: 7. Germline CDR1 is GTSNPN and CDR2 is SVGIG (reference sequence). CDR3 protein: CAWSEGLAGGDTQYF. The DNA for the CDR3 is TGTGCCTGGAGCGAGGGGCTAGCGGGGGGAGATACGCAGTATTTT.

The chain combines TRBV6-5 with TRBJ1-5; 10 bases align to TRBD1. This CDR3 is 14 amino acids long. The V segment lost 3 bases and the J segment 5 bases; nucleotides outside the gene matches: 1. The germline CDR1 and CDR2 sequences are MNHEY and SVGAGI. The CDR3 bases are TGTGCCAGCAGTTATGGACAGGGGGATCAGCCCCAGCATTTT. Its protein is CASSYGQGDQPQHF.

The chain recombines TRBV6-1 with TRBJ2-7, with 7 bases matching TRBD1. Per germline, CDR1 MNHNS and CDR2 SASEGT. V dropped 3 bases and J dropped 3; count of bases not matched to a gene: 14. This CDR3 spans 17 amino acids. CDR3 in DNA: TGTGCCAGCAGTGATAATCTGGCGTCGGGACAGCACTACGAGCAGTACTTC. Its translation is CASSDNLASGQHYEQYF.

V usage is TRBV2 and J usage is TRBJ1-2; D not certain. Looked up from germline, CDR1 is SNHLY and CDR2 is FYNNEI. The CDR3 covers 13 residues. Trimming removed 6 bases from V and 9 bases from J, with 17 bases in between. For the CDR3, the DNA is TGTGCCAGCAGCTCTGACGGTGACTTTAGCTACACCTTC. Its protein is CASSSDGDFSYTF. Combining the CDR3 with reference TRBV2 and TRBJ1-2 gives the whole variable domain EPEVTQTPSHQVTQMGQEVILRCVPISNHLYFYWYRQILGQKVEFLVSFYNNEISEKSEIFDDQFSVERPDGSNFTLKIRSTKLEDSAMYFCASSSDGDFSYTFGSGTRLTVV.

This chain joins TRBV7-3 and TRBJ2-1; TRBD2 aligns across 9 bases. The J segment lost 9 bases and the V segment lost 5 bases, leaving 11 bases of the junction unmatched. The CDR3 loop spans 15 amino acids. Germline V gives CDR1 SGHTA, CDR2 FQGTGA. CDR3 sequence: CASSPTSGSGGEQFF. CDR3 bases: TGTGCCAGCAGCCCCACTAGCGGGTCCGGGGGTGAGCAGTTCTTC.

Concerning this clone: Other DNA sequences of this sample code for an identical CDR3. The genes are TRBV4-1 and TRBJ2-7, with D possibly TRBD2 on 6 matching bases. V was clipped by 4 bases and J by 4 bases, with 11 bases between them. In germline, CDR1 is MGHRA, CDR2 YSYEKL. The CDR3 runs 13 residues. The CDR3 bases are TGCGCCAGCAGCCCGGTTGGGGGGTACGAGCAGTACTTC. It codes for CASSPVGGYEQYF.

The V gene is TRBV5-1, the J gene TRBJ1-4, with 9 bases fitting TRBD1. The length of the CDR3 is 15 residues. Germline CDR1 and CDR2: SGHRS and YFSETQ. Germline trimming cut 5 bases from V and 7 bases from J; bases unmatched to any gene: 9. CDR3 amino acids: CASSYMTGGGEKLFF. The CDR3 DNA follows: TGCGCCAGCAGTTACATGACAGGGGGGGGTGAAAAACTGTTTTTT.

This chain uses TRBV9 with TRBJ2-3, with 8 bases fitting TRBD2. Trimming took 3 bases from V and 2 from J; bases not matched to a gene: 5. This CDR3 contains 15 residues. Germline V gene lookup returns CDR1 SGDLS and CDR2 YYNGEE. This CDR3 reads CASSDVLAATDTQYF. CDR3 coding DNA: TGTGCCAGCAGCGATGTACTAGCGGCCACAGATACGCAGTATTTT.

The chain joins TRBV28 to TRBJ2-1; 8 bases are a match to TRBD1. Germline V gene data show CDR1 as MDHEN and CDR2 as SYDVKM. The V and J ends lost 7 bases and 11 bases, in that order; junction bases with no gene match: 10. This CDR3 is built from 13 residues. The CDR3 DNA follows: TGTGCCAGCAAGGACAGGGACGGCGACAAGCAGTTCTTC. Its protein is CASKDRDGDKQFF.

The chain uses TRBV15 and TRBJ1-3, with a tentative D call TRBD1 (6 bases). The V end was cut by 3 bases, the J end by 2 bases, with 8 bases between. The CDR3 consists of 14 residues. The germline V gene encodes CDR1 LNHNV and CDR2 YYDKDF (reference sequence). CDR3: CATSRTGAGNTIYF. The DNA of the CDR3 is TGTGCCACCAGCAGGACAGGAGCTGGAAACACCATATATTTT.

V usage is TRBV7-2 and J usage is TRBJ1-4; tentative D call: TRBD1 (5 bases). Trimming left V 1 base short and J 8 bases short, with 11 bases between. The CDR3 has 14 residues. The germline CDR1 and CDR2 sequences are SGHTA and FQGNSA. The DNA for the CDR3 is TGTGCCAGCAGCTTAGGGGGCTATAGGGAAAAACTGTTTTTT. Protein product: CASSLGGYREKLFF.

The CDR3 loop is CASSTGLSYGYTF. The CDR3 DNA reads as TGTGCCAGTAGTACTGGACTTAGCTATGGCTACACCTTC. The chain recombines TRBV19 with TRBJ1-2; D is uncertain. Germline-derived CDR1 and CDR2 are LNHDA and SQIVND (reference sequence). This CDR3 has 13 amino acids. V was trimmed by 4 bases and J by 4 bases, leaving 10 bases between them.

The chain recombines TRBV18 with TRBJ2-7; perhaps TRBD2 as D (5 bases). Per germline, CDR1 KGHSH and CDR2 LQKENI. The CDR3 extends over 12 amino acids. The germline V and J ends were trimmed by 4 bases and 3 bases, with 7 bases remaining between them. The CDR3 region is CASSREYYEQYF. The CDR3 region has the DNA TGTGCCAGCTCACGGGAGTACTACGAGCAGTACTTC.

In regard to this clone: At one of its ends the junction is not consistent with the germline gene, which may arise from a read error. The chain links TRBV7-7 to TRBJ2-7, with 7 bases identical to TRBD1. CDR1 and CDR2 from the germline V gene are SSHAT and FNYEAQ (reference sequence). The CDR3 is 13 amino acids. The CDR3 protein is CASSPQGMGEQYF. The CDR3 nucleotides read TGTGCTAGCAGCCCACAGGGGATGGGCGAGCAGTACTTC.

J is TRBJ1-5 and V is TRBV5-6, with 9 bases aligning to TRBD1. From germline, CDR1 is SGHDT and CDR2 YYEEEE. The CDR3 sequence is 14 residues long. V dropped 4 bases and J dropped 5; count of bases not matched to a gene: 4. The CDR3 DNA follows: TGTGCCAGCAGCCGGGACAGGGATGATCAGCCCCAGCATTTT. Amino acid sequence: CASSRDRDDQPQHF.

The rearrangement uses TRBV23-1 and TRBJ1-4; maybe TRBD1 (6 bases). TRBV23-1 is known as an ORF, though its function is uncertain. Trimming took 4 bases from V and 8 from J, leaving 14 bases between them. This CDR3 contains 14 residues. The CDR3: CASSLLGAGEKLFF. CDR3 in DNA: TGCGCCAGCAGTCTTTTGGGGGCTGGGGAAAAACTGTTTTTT.

The chain has TRBV6-1 and TRBJ2-1; 10 bases map to TRBD1. Losses at the gene ends were 5 bases for V and 3 bases for J; bases not matched to a gene: 4. The length of the CDR3 is 15 residues. The germline V gene encodes CDR1 MNHNS and CDR2 SASEGT. The CDR3 region is CASSRQGAGYNEQFF. CDR3 nucleotide sequence: TGTGCCAGCAGTAGACAGGGGGCAGGCTACAATGAGCAGTTCTTC.

J is TRBJ1-1 and V is TRBV4-2; 7 bases are a match to TRBD1. The CDR3 spans 14 residues. V was pared by 2 bases and J by 5 bases, with 5 bases of the junction left unmatched. In germline, CDR1 is LGHNA, CDR2 YNFKEQ. DNA of the CDR3: TGTGCCAGCAGCCAACCTGGACAGGCGACTGAAGCTTTCTTT. It encodes CASSQPGQATEAFF.

The genes are TRBV7-2 and TRBJ1-2; D is uncertain. Trimming pared 3 bases from V and 5 bases from J, leaving 7 bases between. This CDR3 contains 12 residues. CDR1 SGHTA and CDR2 FQGNSA come from the germline V gene. CDR3: CASSFEPYGYTF. In DNA form, the CDR3 reads TGTGCCAGCAGCTTCGAGCCGTATGGCTACACCTTC.